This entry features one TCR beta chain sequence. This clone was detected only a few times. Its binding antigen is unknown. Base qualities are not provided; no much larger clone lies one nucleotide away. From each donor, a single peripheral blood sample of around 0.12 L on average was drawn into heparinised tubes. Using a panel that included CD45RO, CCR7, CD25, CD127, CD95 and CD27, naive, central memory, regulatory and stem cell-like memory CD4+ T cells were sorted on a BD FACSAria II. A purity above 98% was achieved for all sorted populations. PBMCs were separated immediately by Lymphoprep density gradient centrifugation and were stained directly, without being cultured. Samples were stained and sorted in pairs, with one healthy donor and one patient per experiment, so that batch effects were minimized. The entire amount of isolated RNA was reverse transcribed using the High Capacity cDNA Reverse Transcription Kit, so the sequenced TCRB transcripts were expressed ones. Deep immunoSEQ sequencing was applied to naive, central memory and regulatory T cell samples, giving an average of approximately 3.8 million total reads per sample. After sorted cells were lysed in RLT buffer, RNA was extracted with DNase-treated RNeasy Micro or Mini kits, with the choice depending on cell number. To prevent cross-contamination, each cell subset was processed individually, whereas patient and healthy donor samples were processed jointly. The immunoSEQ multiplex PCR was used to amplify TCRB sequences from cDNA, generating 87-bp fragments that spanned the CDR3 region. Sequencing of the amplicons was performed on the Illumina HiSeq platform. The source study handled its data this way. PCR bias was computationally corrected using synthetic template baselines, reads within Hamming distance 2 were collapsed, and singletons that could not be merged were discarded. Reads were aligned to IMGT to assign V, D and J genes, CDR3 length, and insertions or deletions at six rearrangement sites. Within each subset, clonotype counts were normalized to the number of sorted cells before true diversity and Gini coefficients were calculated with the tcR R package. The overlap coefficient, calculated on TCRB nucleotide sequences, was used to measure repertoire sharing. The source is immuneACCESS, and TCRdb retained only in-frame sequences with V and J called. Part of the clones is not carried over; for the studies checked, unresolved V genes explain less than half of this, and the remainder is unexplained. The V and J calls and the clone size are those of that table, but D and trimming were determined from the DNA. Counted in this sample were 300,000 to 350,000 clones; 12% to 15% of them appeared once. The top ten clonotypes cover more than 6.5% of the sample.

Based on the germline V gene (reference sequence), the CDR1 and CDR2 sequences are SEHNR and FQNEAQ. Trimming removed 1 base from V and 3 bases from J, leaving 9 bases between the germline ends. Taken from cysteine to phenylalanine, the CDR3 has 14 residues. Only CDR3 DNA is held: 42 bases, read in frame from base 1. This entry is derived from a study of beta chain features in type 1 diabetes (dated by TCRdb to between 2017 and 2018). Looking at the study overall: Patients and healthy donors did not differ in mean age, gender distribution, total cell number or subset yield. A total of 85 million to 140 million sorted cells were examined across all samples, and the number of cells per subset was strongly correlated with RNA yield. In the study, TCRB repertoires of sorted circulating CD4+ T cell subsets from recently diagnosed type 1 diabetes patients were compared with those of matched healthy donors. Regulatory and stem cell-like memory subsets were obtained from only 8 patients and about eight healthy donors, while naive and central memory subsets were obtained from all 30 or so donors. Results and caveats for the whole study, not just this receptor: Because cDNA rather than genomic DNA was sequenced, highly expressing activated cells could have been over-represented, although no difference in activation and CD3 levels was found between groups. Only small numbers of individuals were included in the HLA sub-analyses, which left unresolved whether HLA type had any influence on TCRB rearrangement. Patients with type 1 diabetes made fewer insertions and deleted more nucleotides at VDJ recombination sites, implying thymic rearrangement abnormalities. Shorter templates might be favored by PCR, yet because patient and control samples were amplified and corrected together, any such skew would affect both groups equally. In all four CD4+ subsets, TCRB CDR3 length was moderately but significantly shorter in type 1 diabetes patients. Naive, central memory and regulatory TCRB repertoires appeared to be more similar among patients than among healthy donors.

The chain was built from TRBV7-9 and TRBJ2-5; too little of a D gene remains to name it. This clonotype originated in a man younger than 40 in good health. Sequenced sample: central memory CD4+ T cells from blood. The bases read TGTGCCAGCAGCTTAGGAATGGTAAAAGAGACCCAGTACTTC. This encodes CASSLGMVKETQYF. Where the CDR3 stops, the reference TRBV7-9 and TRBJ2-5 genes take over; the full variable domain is DTGVSQNPRHKITKRGQNVTFRCDPISEHNRLYWYRQTLGQGPEFLTYFQNEAQLEKSRLLSDRFSAERPKGSFSTLEIQRTEQGDSAMYLCASSLGMVKETQYFGPGTRLLVL.